This passage covers 7 T cell receptor beta chains from one sample sequenced in a study of technical replicates of blood from several donors. The assay was immunoSEQ multiplex PCR, and TCRdb's table has in-frame clones only and misses some. The sample holds more than 55,000 clones; more than 85% are singletons and the top ten take 4.5% to 5%. Sample: PBMCs. Receptor source: a human donor in good health. Some clones in this sample may be carry-over from other donors' samples.

The V and J genes are TRBV18 and TRBJ2-3; no reliable D call. The CDR3 runs to 14 residues. Trimming took 1 base from V and 5 from J, leaving 10 bases between them. CDR1 KGHSH and CDR2 LQKENI come from the germline V gene. DNA for the CDR3: TGTGCCAGCTCACCACAGGTTAGCCGAGATACGCAGTATTTT. Translated: CASSPQVSRDTQYF. Variable domain in full (rest from reference TRBV18 and TRBJ2-3): NAGVMQNPRHLVRRRGQEARLRCSPMKGHSHVYWYRQLPEEGLKFMVYLQKENIIDESGMPKERFSAEFPKEGPSILRIQQVVRGDSAAYFCASSPQVSRDTQYFGPGTRLTVL.

This clone was observed a single time. The chain links TRBV30 to TRBJ2-3, with D possibly being TRBD2 (5 bases). Trimming left V 0 bases short and J 9 bases short, with 13 bases between. Germline assignment: CDR1 GTSNPN and CDR2 SVGIG (reference sequence). This CDR3 contains 13 residues. As DNA, the CDR3 is TGTGCCTGGAGTGTACTGGAGAGGGCCACGCAGTATTTT. Amino acid sequence: CAWSVLERATQYF.

The sample holds one count of this clone. The chain carries TRBV30 and TRBJ2-5; D ambiguous. Per germline, CDR1 GTSNPN and CDR2 SVGIG (reference sequence). The CDR3 sequence is 12 residues long. With 0 bases removed from V and 4 bases from J, the gap between germline ends came to 6 bases. CDR3 nucleotides: TGTGCCTGGAGTGTTCTGAGAGAGACCCAGTACTTC. Translation gives CAWSVLRETQYF. The complete variable domain, with remaining parts taken from reference TRBV30 and TRBJ2-5, reads SQTIHQWPATLVQPVGSPLSLECTVEGTSNPNLYWYRQAAGRGLQLLFYSVGIGQISSEVPQNLSASRPQDRQFILSSKKLLLSDSGFYLCAWSVLRETQYFGPGTRLLVL.

This sequence joins TRBV2 and TRBJ1-6, with D tentatively TRBD1 (5 bases). Germline-derived CDR1 and CDR2 are SNHLY and FYNNEI. This CDR3 comprises 11 residues. V lost 4 bases, J lost 12 bases, and 7 bases lay in between. CDR3 region: CASSGGEPLHF. The CDR3 DNA reads TGTGCCAGCAGTGGGGGGGAACCCCTCCACTTT.

This chain connects TRBV7-2 to TRBJ1-2; tentatively, D is TRBD1 (6 bases). The V and J ends lost 6 bases and 5 bases respectively, with 16 bases between them. This CDR3 is built from 14 residues. Germline V CDR1 and CDR2: SGHTA, FQGNSA. Written as DNA, the CDR3 is TGTGCCAGCAGTCCAGGGGCAGAGGGGTATGGCTACACCTTC. As protein: CASSPGAEGYGYTF.

The chain carries TRBV2 and TRBJ1-1; D possibly corresponds to TRBD1 (6 bases). The CDR3 has 15 amino acids. Germline CDR1 and CDR2: SNHLY and FYNNEI. Between the trimmed V and J ends, which lost 8 bases and 3 bases, there was a span of 19 bases. This CDR3 is CASEQGGAGDTEAFF. The DNA of the CDR3 is TGTGCCAGCGAGCAAGGGGGGGCTGGGGACACTGAAGCTTTCTTT.

This sequence joins TRBV7-2 and TRBJ1-4; possible D gene TRBD1, 5 bases. Germline CDR1 reads SGHTA; CDR2 reads FQGNSA. The CDR3 covers 12 residues. V lost 2 bases and J 7 bases, leaving 5 bases between the germline ends. The CDR3 DNA sequence: TGTGCCAGCAGCTTACAGGGTGAAAAACTGTTTTTT. This encodes CASSLQGEKLFF.